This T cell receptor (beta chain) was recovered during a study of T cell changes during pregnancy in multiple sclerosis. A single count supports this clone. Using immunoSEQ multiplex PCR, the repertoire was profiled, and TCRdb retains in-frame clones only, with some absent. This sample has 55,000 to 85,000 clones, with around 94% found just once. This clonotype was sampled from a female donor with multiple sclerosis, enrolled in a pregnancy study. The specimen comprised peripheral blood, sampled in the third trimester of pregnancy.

The CDR3 region is CSVGTGVGDYEQYF. In DNA, the CDR3 is TGCAGCGTAGGGACTGGCGTGGGGGACTACGAGCAGTACTTC. The chain employs TRBV29-1 and TRBJ2-7, with D possibly TRBD2 on 6 matching bases. Germline V gene data show CDR1 as SQVTM and CDR2 as ANQGSEA. This CDR3 has 14 amino acids. V gave up 6 bases and J gave up 3 bases, with 18 bases separating them.